Below, 21 T cell receptor beta chains from the same sample are listed, as sequenced in a study of human T cells and chemical hapten exposure. As for time point: patch test 1, 2 weeks after DPC sensitization. Described treatment: therapeutic diphenylcyclopropenone sensitization with weekly scalp DPC. TCRdb re-derived calls from the RACE reads in MiXCR, one entry per CDR3 protein. The sample yields roughly 180,000 distinct CDR3 sequences, approximately 20% seen once. The sample consisted of whole blood, taken in connection with sensitization to the hapten diphenylcyclopropenone (DPC). Every receptor here comes from a woman in her fifties or sixties with alopecia areata. Some clones in this sample may be carry-over from other donors' samples.

V gene TRBV2 combines with J gene TRBJ1-1; the D is unclear. The germline gives CDR1 SNHLY, CDR2 FYNNEI. Trimming left V 8 bases short and J 4 bases short, with 23 bases between. The CDR3 consists of 16 residues. CDR3 sequence: CASDGFGVPLGTEAFF. In DNA, the CDR3 is TGTGCCAGCGATGGTTTTGGGGTTCCCCTCGGCACTGAAGCTTTCTTT.

This clonotype was observed a handful of times. The rearrangement joins TRBV7-9 to TRBJ2-5; D might be TRBD2 (6 bases). The CDR3 is made up of 15 amino acids. Germline CDR1 reads SEHNR; CDR2 reads FQNEAQ (reference sequence). Trimming removed 5 bases from V and 0 bases from J, with 13 bases in between. The CDR3 sequence is CASSKGLTYQETQYF. CDR3 DNA: TGTGCCAGCAGCAAAGGACTAACTTACCAAGAGACCCAGTACTTC. Filled out from reference TRBV7-9 and TRBJ2-5, the complete variable domain reads DTGVSQNPRHKITKRGQNVTFRCDPISEHNRLYWYRQTLGQGPEFLTYFQNEAQLEKSRLLSDRFSAERPKGSFSTLEIQRTEQGDSAMYLCASSKGLTYQETQYFGPGTRLLVL.

This clonotype has only a few counts. V gene TRBV20-1 combines with J gene TRBJ2-7, with 8 bases lining up with TRBD2. J was trimmed by 1 base and V by 6 bases; bases with no gene match: 11. This CDR3 contains 15 residues. Germline V CDR1 and CDR2: DFQATT, SNEGSKA (reference sequence). CDR3 region: CSAPSGAGGSYEQYF. The CDR3 DNA reads as TGCAGTGCCCCCTCTGGCGCGGGAGGTTCCTACGAGCAGTACTTC.

V gene TRBV9 combines with J gene TRBJ2-7, with D possibly being TRBD1 (5 bases). Germline V gene lookup returns CDR1 SGDLS and CDR2 YYNGEE. CDR3 length equals 11 residues. V lost 3 bases to trimming and J lost 6 bases, with 7 bases between them. In nucleotides, the CDR3 is TGTGCCAGCAGCGACCAGGGCGAGCAGTACTTC. Translating it yields CASSDQGEQYF.

The V and J genes are TRBV7-9 and TRBJ1-6; 7 bases line up with TRBD1. The CDR3 is 15 residues long. V trimming: 5 bases; J trimming: 8 bases; junction bases outside the gene matches: 9. Germline V gene lookup returns CDR1 SEHNR and CDR2 FQNEAQ (reference sequence). The CDR3 spells CASSPSGTEHSPLHF. CDR3 sequence (DNA): TGTGCCAGCAGCCCCAGCGGGACAGAGCATTCACCCCTCCACTTT. The full variable domain, completed using reference TRBV7-9 and TRBJ1-6, is DTGVSQNPRHKITKRGQNVTFRCDPISEHNRLYWYRQTLGQGPEFLTYFQNEAQLEKSRLLSDRFSAERPKGSFSTLEIQRTEQGDSAMYLCASSPSGTEHSPLHFGNGTRLTVT.

This clonotype was seen a handful of times. V gene TRBV3-1 combines with J gene TRBJ1-5; D uncertain. Germline loops: CDR1 LGHDT, CDR2 YNNKEL (reference sequence). V dropped 0 bases and J dropped 4 bases, with 10 bases sitting between them. The CDR3 length is 15 residues. CDR3 amino acids: CASSQDYSQNQPQHF. The CDR3 DNA is TGTGCCAGCAGCCAAGATTATAGTCAGAATCAGCCCCAGCATTTT.

In its sample, this clonotype was seen a few times. The chain is built from TRBV24-1 and TRBJ1-1, with 9 positions matching TRBD1. The CDR3 covers 16 residues. CDR1 and CDR2 (germline): KGHDR, SFDVKD. V shed 9 bases, J shed 8 bases, and the junction held 18 bases outside the gene matches. The CDR3, as DNA: TGTGCCACCCGGGGCCCTCCGGGACAGGGCCTTGGGGAAGCTTTCTTT. This gives the protein CATRGPPGQGLGEAFF.

There are many counts of this clonotype. The CDR3 nucleotides read TGTGCCAGCAGTCTAATAAGGGAAAACACCATATATTTT. Amino acid sequence: CASSLIRENTIYF. V gene TRBV12-3 or TRBV12-4 combines with J gene TRBJ1-3; no clear D. Trimming removed 5 bases from V and 6 bases from J, with 11 bases in between. The CDR3 totals 13 residues.

The chain carries TRBV7-8 and TRBJ2-7; D possibly corresponds to TRBD1 (6 bases). Germline V gene lookup returns CDR1 SGHVS and CDR2 FQNEAQ. Trimming left V 5 bases short and J 2 bases short, with 13 bases between. The CDR3 is 14 amino acids. The CDR3 DNA is TGTGCCAGCAGCACACGGGACACAACCTACGAGCAGTACTTC. This sequence encodes CASSTRDTTYEQYF.

This clonotype was counted a few times. This rearrangement joins TRBV12-3 or TRBV12-4 to TRBJ1-2, with D unclear. This CDR3 is 12 amino acids long. V lost 3 bases and J 2 bases, leaving 4 bases between the germline ends. This CDR3 reads CASSLPNYGYTF. CDR3 in DNA: TGTGCCAGCAGTTTGCCCAACTATGGCTACACCTTC.

The CDR3 loop reads CASSLATGTGSVQPQHF. As DNA, the CDR3 is TGTGCCAGCAGCTTAGCGACCGGGACAGGGAGTGTGCAGCCCCAGCATTTT. V and J are TRBV7-9 and TRBJ1-5, with 9 bases identical to TRBD1. V dropped 0 bases and J dropped 7; count of bases not matched to a gene: 10. The CDR3 totals 17 residues. Germline lookup yields CDR1 SEHNR and CDR2 FQNEAQ (reference sequence).

This clonotype appeared many times. The CDR3: CSAATGSNQPQHF. CDR3 nucleotide sequence: TGCAGTGCTGCGACAGGGTCCAATCAGCCCCAGCATTTT. This sequence joins TRBV20-1 and TRBJ1-5; TRBD1 matches 7 bases. The CDR3 runs 13 residues. Trimming took 5 bases from V and 3 from J; bases not matched to a gene: 4. Germline V gives CDR1 DFQATT, CDR2 SNEGSKA (reference sequence).

This clonotype was counted between two and nine times. The chain links TRBV29-1 to TRBJ1-1, with D possibly matching TRBD1 (5 bases). V dropped 5 bases and J dropped 6 bases, with 13 bases sitting between them. This CDR3 has 12 amino acids. The germline V gene encodes CDR1 SQVTM and CDR2 ANQGSEA. The CDR3 DNA reads TGCAGCGTTATTGGGGCGAGGGCTGAAGCTTTCTTT. This encodes CSVIGARAEAFF.

At least ten counts were recorded for this clonotype. The V call is TRBV2, the J call TRBJ1-1, with D possibly matching TRBD1 (5 bases). The CDR3 runs to 15 residues. Germline loops: CDR1 SNHLY, CDR2 FYNNEI. The V end lost 5 bases, the J end lost 4 bases, and 17 bases lay between the germline ends. CDR3 sequence: CASSRKWDGSTEAFF. The CDR3, as DNA: TGTGCCAGCAGTCGAAAGTGGGACGGCAGCACTGAAGCTTTCTTT.

The genes are TRBV30 and TRBJ2-1; 9 bases match TRBD2. The CDR3 loop spans 14 amino acids. Losses at the gene ends were 5 bases for V and 5 bases for J; bases not matched to a gene: 7. Germline V gene sequence: CDR1 GTSNPN, CDR2 SVGIG (reference sequence). The CDR3 bases are TGTGCCTGGGCGCCGGGACTAGCTCACAATGAGCAGTTCTTC. Residues: CAWAPGLAHNEQFF.

The rearrangement joins TRBV15 to TRBJ1-5, with D hard to call. This CDR3 has 17 amino acids. CDR1 is LNHNV, CDR2 YYDKDF, per germline (reference sequence). The ends were cut back, 4 bases at V and 0 bases at J, with 16 bases in the middle. This CDR3 reads CATSTPSGSYSNQPQHF. CDR3 in DNA: TGTGCCACCAGCACCCCGTCGGGAAGCTATAGCAATCAGCCCCAGCATTTT.

The J gene is TRBJ1-4, the V gene TRBV18; the D is unclear. The CDR3 runs 13 residues. Germline CDR1 and CDR2: KGHSH and LQKENI. The ends were cut back, 3 bases at V and 6 bases at J, with 8 bases in the middle. The CDR3 here is CASSPRRDEKLFF. The CDR3 DNA follows: TGTGCCAGCTCACCTAGGAGGGATGAAAAACTGTTTTTT.

This clonotype appeared many times. The gene calls are TRBV6-2 or TRBV6-3 and TRBJ1-1, with a tentative D call TRBD1 (6 bases). With 0 bases removed from V and 7 bases from J, the gap between germline ends came to 9 bases. The V gene's germline CDR1 is MNHEY and CDR2 SVGEGT. The CDR3 has 13 amino acids. CDR3 bases: TGTGCCAGCAGTTACTCGCGGGGGCTTGAAGCTTTCTTT. Translation gives CASSYSRGLEAFF.

This clonotype was counted between two and nine times. This chain uses TRBV24-1 with TRBJ2-1; 13 positions agree with TRBD2. Germline values: CDR1 KGHDR, CDR2 SFDVKD. The junction had 6 bases not matched to a gene; V was cut back by 7 bases and J by 4 bases. The CDR3 consists of 16 residues. This CDR3 reads CATSGLAGVSYNEQFF. In DNA, the CDR3 is TGTGCCACCAGCGGACTAGCGGGAGTGTCTTACAATGAGCAGTTCTTC.

This clonotype was detected only a few times. The rearrangement uses TRBV6-1 and TRBJ2-1; 9 nucleotides agree with TRBD2. Germline-derived CDR1 and CDR2 are MNHNS and SASEGT. This CDR3 is built from 14 residues. V shed 6 bases, J shed 8 bases, and the junction held 8 bases outside the gene matches. The CDR3 protein is CASRTSGGVYEQFF. The CDR3 coding sequence is TGTGCCAGCAGGACTAGCGGCGGTGTGTATGAGCAGTTCTTC.

This chain connects TRBV4-2 to TRBJ1-4; D is ambiguous. The V end lost 5 bases, the J end lost 5 bases, and 12 bases lay between the germline ends. The CDR3 has 14 residues. Looked up from germline, CDR1 is LGHNA and CDR2 is YNFKEQ. CDR3 in DNA: TGTGCCAGCAGCGTGGGAGACGCAAATGAAAAACTGTTTTTT. Its protein product is CASSVGDANEKLFF.